Below are 8 T cell receptor beta chains sequenced from a single sample in a study of human T cells and chemical hapten exposure. Described time point: pre-sensitization, week 0. Treatment meaning: therapeutic diphenylcyclopropenone sensitization with weekly scalp DPC. TCRdb re-called the RACE reads through MiXCR, storing one row per CDR3 protein. The sample shows about 350,000 distinct CDR3 sequences, 4.5% to 7% of them seen only once. The sample consisted of whole blood, taken in connection with sensitization to the hapten diphenylcyclopropenone (DPC). The source is a woman younger than 35 with alopecia areata. Some clones in this sample may be carry-over from other donors' samples.

This clonotype was seen repeatedly, ten times or more. This sequence joins TRBV25-1 and TRBJ2-7; 12 bases map to TRBD2. Per the germline V gene, CDR1 is MGHDK and CDR2 is SYGVNS. This CDR3 region has 15 residues. With V trimmed by 2 bases and J by 9 bases, 8 bases remained unmatched. CDR3: CASSEASGGVLPQYF. CDR3 coding DNA: TGTGCCAGCAGTGAAGCTAGCGGGGGGGTCCTACCGCAGTACTTC.

This clonotype was seen more than once but under ten times. This rearrangement joins TRBV12-3 or TRBV12-4 to TRBJ1-2, with 8 positions matching TRBD1. There are 15 residues in the CDR3. J was trimmed by 2 bases and V by 4 bases; bases with no gene match: 6. CDR3 sequence: CASSSGTGRNYGYTF. In DNA, the CDR3 is TGTGCCAGCAGTTCCGGGACAGGAAGAAACTATGGCTACACCTTC.

This clonotype was detected only a few times. The chain uses TRBV6-2 or TRBV6-3 and TRBJ1-5; D perhaps matches TRBD1 (6 bases). Germline lookup yields CDR1 MNHEY and CDR2 SVGEGT. Trimming shortened V by 7 bases and J by 9 bases, and 22 bases separated the two germline ends. The CDR3 has 15 residues. CDR3 bases: TGTGCCAGCAACGACTATGACAGGACGAGAGGGCCCCAGCATTTT. Translating gives CASNDYDRTRGPQHF.

This clonotype has more than one count but fewer than ten. Here the CDR3 DNA reads TGCAGTGCTATACAGAGCTCCTACAATGAGCAGTTCTTC. This gives the protein CSAIQSSYNEQFF. This chain joins TRBV20-1 and TRBJ2-1; D gene ambiguous. Trimming removed 4 bases at V and 0 bases at J, with 7 bases between. The CDR3 contains 13 residues. Germline CDR1 reads DFQATT; CDR2 reads SNEGSKA (reference sequence).

This clonotype was observed a few times. This rearrangement joins TRBV6-6 to TRBJ1-2, with D hard to call. The CDR3 has 14 residues. Trimming shortened V by 6 bases and J by 4 bases, and 15 bases separated the two germline ends. Germline loops: CDR1 MNHNY, CDR2 SVGAGI (reference sequence). The CDR3 here is CASRAERAPYGYTF. In DNA, the CDR3 is TGTGCCAGCAGGGCCGAACGGGCCCCCTATGGCTACACCTTC.

This clonotype has a count of ten or more. CDR3 loop: CASSYSDGIGEKLFF. CDR3 in DNA: TGTGCCAGCAGTTACTCGGACGGTATTGGGGAAAAACTGTTTTTT. The rearrangement joins TRBV6-5 to TRBJ1-4; D is uncertain. Trimming took 0 bases from V and 8 from J, leaving 13 bases between them. The CDR3 contains 15 residues. The germline V gene encodes CDR1 MNHEY and CDR2 SVGAGI.

This chain connects TRBV5-4 to TRBJ2-1; 8 bases line up with TRBD2. The germline V gene encodes CDR1 SGHNT and CDR2 YYREEE (reference sequence). The junction had 7 bases not matched to a gene; V was cut back by 3 bases and J by 8 bases. This CDR3 comprises 14 residues. CDR3 amino acids: CASSSGAGDYEQFF. DNA for the CDR3: TGTGCCAGCAGCTCCGGAGCGGGGGACTATGAGCAGTTCTTC.

This clonotype was detected ten times or more. The chain joins TRBV28 to TRBJ1-5; D not certain. The CDR3 extends over 14 amino acids. Germline CDR1 reads MDHEN; CDR2 reads SYDVKM. The V end lost 2 bases, the J end lost 1 base, and 6 bases lay between the germline ends. CDR3 nucleotides: TGTGCCAGCAGTTTACTGAACAGCAATCAGCCCCAGCATTTT. Translating it yields CASSLLNSNQPQHF.